The clone carrying this T cell receptor (beta chain) was counted once. These data belong to a study of control samples from healthy donors and cancer patients. Assay used: immunoSEQ multiplex PCR; TCRdb lists only in-frame clones, some missing. The sample has around 31,000 clones; roughly 94% are singletons. In germline, CDR1 is MDHEN, CDR2 SYDVKM. V was cut by 5 bases and J by 4 bases, with 8 bases left in between. The length of the CDR3 is 12 residues. This chain links TRBV28 with TRBJ1-2; D possibly corresponds to TRBD1 (5 bases). The sample was blood. The receptor was derived from a man aged 60 to 75 in good health. The CDR3, as DNA: TGTGCCAGCAGTGGGGGACCCTATGGCTACACCTTC. Translating gives CASSGGPYGYTF.